One and the same sample provided the 31 T cell receptor beta chains below, sequenced in a study of cytomegalovirus exposure and HLA in healthy donors. Using immunoSEQ multiplex PCR, the repertoire was profiled, and TCRdb retains in-frame clones only, with some absent. Of almost 75,000 clones listed, around 81% are singletons. Specimen: PBMCs. The receptors come from a man between 25 and 39 years old in good health and CMV-seronegative.

This chain joins TRBV2 and TRBJ1-5; 9 bases are shared with TRBD1. The length of the CDR3 is 15 residues. CDR1 is SNHLY and CDR2 is FYNNEI in the germline V gene. Germline trimming cut 7 bases from V and 0 bases from J; bases unmatched to any gene: 4. The DNA of the CDR3 is TGTGCCAGCATAGGACAGGGGATTAGCAATCAGCCCCAGCATTTT. It encodes CASIGQGISNQPQHF.

As regards this clone: A junction boundary mismatches the germline segment, possibly from a read error. The chain recombines TRBV7-8 with TRBJ1-1; tentatively, D is TRBD1 (6 bases). Looked up from germline, CDR1 is SGHVS and CDR2 is FQNEAQ. This CDR3 region has 13 residues. The CDR3 DNA sequence: TGTGCCAGCAGCTTGGGAAGGACAGATCGTAGCCTCTTT. Its translation is CASSLGRTDRSLF.

This chain's CDR3 is CASSSPTENTEAFF. In nucleotides, the CDR3 is TGTGCCAGCAGCTCCCCGACAGAAAACACTGAAGCTTTCTTT. The chain uses TRBV11-3 and TRBJ1-1, with D possibly being TRBD1 (5 bases). Germline assignment: CDR1 SGHNT and CDR2 YENEEA. The CDR3 spans 14 residues. Trimming removed 4 bases from V and 2 bases from J, with 11 bases in between.

The rearrangement links TRBV9 to TRBJ2-7, with 7 bases that match TRBD1. Germline trimming cut 4 bases from V and 3 bases from J; bases unmatched to any gene: 10. The germline gives CDR1 SGDLS, CDR2 YYNGEE. The CDR3 runs to 15 residues. CDR3 protein: CASSIEPGQNYEQYF. In nucleotides, the CDR3 is TGTGCCAGCAGCATAGAGCCGGGACAGAACTACGAGCAGTACTTC.

This clone was observed once. V is TRBV5-6 and J is TRBJ1-4; D is unresolved. Germline CDR1 reads SGHDT; CDR2 reads YYEEEE. The ends were cut back, 0 bases at V and 3 bases at J, with 6 bases in the middle. The CDR3 has 14 amino acids. The CDR3 region is CASSLASANEKLFF. Written as DNA, the CDR3 is TGTGCCAGCAGCTTGGCGTCGGCTAATGAAAAACTGTTTTTT.

The chain carries TRBV28 and TRBJ2-7; D is possibly TRBD1 (5 bases). The CDR3 loop spans 14 amino acids. Per the germline V gene, CDR1 is MDHEN and CDR2 is SYDVKM. Trimming left V 6 bases short and J 3 bases short, with 15 bases between. DNA of the CDR3: TGTGCCAGCAGCCAGGGTGCCGAAAACTACGAGCAGTACGTC. Translating it yields CASSQGAENYEQYV.

The rearrangement links TRBV5-8 to TRBJ2-2, with 7 bases aligning to TRBD1. The CDR3 spans 17 residues. CDR1 is SGHTS and CDR2 is YDEGEE in the germline V gene. V dropped 1 base and J dropped 8; count of bases not matched to a gene: 14. The CDR3 here is CASSLLGQRRYTGELFF. In nucleotides, the CDR3 is TGTGCCAGCAGCTTGCTGGGACAGAGAAGATATACTGGGGAGCTGTTTTTT.

As regards this clone: An end of the junction differs from the germline gene, which may be a read error. The chain carries TRBV7-7 and TRBJ2-2; tentatively, D is TRBD2 (5 bases). The CDR3 runs to 13 residues. From germline, CDR1 is SSHAT and CDR2 FNYEAQ (reference sequence). Here the CDR3 DNA reads TGTGCTAGCAGCTTAGCGTCGGCCGGGGAGCTGTTTTTT. Amino acid sequence: CASSLASAGELFF. Together with reference TRBV7-7 and TRBJ2-2, the CDR3 gives the full variable domain: GAGVSQSPRYKVTKRGQDVTLRCDPISSHATLYWYQQALGQGPEFLTYFNYEAQPDKSGLPSDRFSAERPEGSISTLTIQRTEQRDSAMYRCASSLASAGELFFGEGSRLTVL.

This chain joins TRBV19 and TRBJ2-1; perhaps TRBD2 as D (6 bases). The germline CDR1 and CDR2 sequences are LNHDA and SQIVND (reference sequence). The CDR3 is 14 amino acids. Between the trimmed V and J ends, which lost 5 bases and 7 bases, there was a span of 15 bases. This chain's CDR3 is CASSPSGRQNEQFF. As DNA, the CDR3 is TGTGCCAGTAGTCCCTCCGGGAGACAGAATGAGCAGTTCTTC.

The chain has TRBV19 and TRBJ1-2; TRBD1 agrees at 8 bases. After removal of 5 bases from V and 3 bases from J, the junction contained 5 bases not matched to a gene. Germline values: CDR1 LNHDA, CDR2 SQIVND (reference sequence). CDR3 length equals 14 residues. CDR3 sequence: CASSAGGADYGYTF. CDR3 DNA: TGTGCCAGTAGTGCAGGGGGCGCCGACTATGGCTACACCTTC.

V gene TRBV11-3 combines with J gene TRBJ1-1, with 8 bases that match TRBD1. The CDR3 sequence is 15 residues long. From germline, CDR1 is SGHNT and CDR2 YENEEA. Trimming at V came to 0 bases and at J to 5 bases, leaving 5 bases not matched to a gene. CDR3 sequence: CASSLEDRVRTEAFF. The DNA for the CDR3 is TGTGCCAGCAGCTTAGAGGACAGGGTGAGGACTGAAGCTTTCTTT.

The rearrangement uses TRBV30 and TRBJ2-7; 10 bases map to TRBD2. Germline-derived CDR1 and CDR2 are GTSNPN and SVGIG (reference sequence). This CDR3 is built from 13 residues. V gave up 0 bases and J gave up 6 bases; unmatched junction bases: 2. The chain's CDR3 is CAWSVVAGGEQYF. The CDR3 region has the DNA TGTGCCTGGAGTGTTGTAGCGGGGGGCGAGCAGTACTTC.

The chain joins TRBV9 to TRBJ1-5, with 9 bases lining up with TRBD1. Per the germline V gene, CDR1 is SGDLS and CDR2 is YYNGEE. V was clipped by 5 bases and J by 3 bases; unmatched bases: 12. The CDR3 is 17 residues long. The CDR3 reads CASSGGPGQGINQPQHF. DNA of the CDR3: TGTGCCAGCAGTGGGGGTCCAGGACAGGGGATCAATCAGCCCCAGCATTTT.

This clone has just a few counts. V is TRBV5-5 and J is TRBJ2-7, with 7 bases fitting TRBD1. The germline V gene has CDR1 SGHKS and CDR2 YYEKEE (reference sequence). The ends lost 6 bases at V and 3 bases at J; junction bases unmatched: 9. There are 14 residues in the CDR3. CDR3 region: CASIGTEDRYEQYV. CDR3 nucleotides: TGTGCCAGCATCGGGACAGAAGACCGCTACGAGCAGTACGTC.

The rearrangement joins TRBV7-6 to TRBJ1-5; D might be TRBD1 (5 bases). The ends were cut back, 5 bases at V and 6 bases at J, with 17 bases in the middle. The CDR3 length is 15 residues. CDR1 is SGHVS and CDR2 is FNYEAQ in the germline V gene. The CDR3 coding sequence is TGTGCCAGCAGCCTGTCGGGAGTGAGGGGTCAGCCCCAGCATTTT. This translates into CASSLSGVRGQPQHF.

The chain links TRBV9 to TRBJ1-4; D is perhaps TRBD1 (6 bases). The CDR3 loop spans 14 amino acids. In germline, CDR1 is SGDLS, CDR2 YYNGEE. Trimming pared 5 bases from V and 7 bases from J, leaving 15 bases between. This chain's CDR3 is CASSRGGPGEKLFF. CDR3 bases: TGTGCCAGCAGTCGGGGGGGGCCAGGTGAAAAACTGTTTTTT.

The V and J genes are TRBV5-1 and TRBJ1-1, with TRBD1 as a possible D gene (5 bases). Trimming took 2 bases from V and 0 from J, leaving 5 bases between them. This CDR3 region has 13 residues. The germline gives CDR1 SGHRS, CDR2 YFSETQ. CDR3 protein: CASSLGVNTEAFF. In DNA, the CDR3 is TGCGCCAGCAGCTTAGGGGTGAACACTGAAGCTTTCTTT. The complete variable domain, with remaining parts taken from reference TRBV5-1 and TRBJ1-1, reads KAGVTQTPRYLIKTRGQQVTLSCSPISGHRSVSWYQQTPGQGLQFLFEYFSETQRNKGNFPGRFSGRQFSNSRSEMNVSTLELGDSALYLCASSLGVNTEAFFGQGTRLTVV.

CDR3 region: CASRAGDQPQHF. In DNA form, the CDR3 reads TGTGCCAGCCGAGCTGGAGATCAGCCCCAGCATTTT. V gene TRBV7-2 combines with J gene TRBJ1-5; D not certain. V was clipped by 8 bases and J by 5 bases, with 10 bases between them. Germline lookup yields CDR1 SGHTA and CDR2 FQGNSA. The CDR3 extends over 12 amino acids.

This chain uses TRBV27 with TRBJ2-3, with D possibly matching TRBD2 (5 bases). Germline CDR1 and CDR2: MNHEY and SMNVEV (reference sequence). The CDR3 has 14 amino acids. The ends were cut back, 6 bases at V and 5 bases at J, with 15 bases in the middle. The CDR3 DNA is TGTGCCAGCAGCCAGAGGGATTTGGGAGATACGCAGTATTTT. Translated, it gives CASSQRDLGDTQYF.

This clone appeared a single time. The chain is built from TRBV29-1 and TRBJ2-3; a weak D match, TRBD1 (6 bases). Trimming cost V 4 bases and J 5 bases, with 13 bases left between them. CDR3 length equals 13 residues. Germline lookup yields CDR1 SQVTM and CDR2 ANQGSEA. This chain's CDR3 is CSVATGQKDTQYF. Here the CDR3 DNA reads TGCAGCGTTGCAACAGGGCAAAAAGATACGCAGTATTTT.

This chain links TRBV6-5 with TRBJ2-7; the match to TRBD1 covers 10 bases. The CDR3 spans 15 residues. Germline loops: CDR1 MNHEY, CDR2 SVGAGI. V shed 6 bases and J 0 bases; nucleotides not matched to a gene: 5. CDR3 residues: CASSSGTGVSYEQYV. Here the CDR3 DNA reads TGTGCCAGCAGCTCCGGGACAGGGGTCTCCTACGAGCAGTACGTC.

The rearrangement joins TRBV7-2 to TRBJ2-5; 15 bases map to TRBD2. The length of the CDR3 is 16 residues. V dropped 5 bases and J dropped 5; count of bases not matched to a gene: 6. The V gene's germline CDR1 is SGHTA and CDR2 FQGNSA. The CDR3 region is CASSLGLAGGWETQYF. The CDR3 coding sequence is TGTGCCAGCAGCCTGGGACTAGCGGGGGGTTGGGAGACCCAGTACTTC.

V gene TRBV27 combines with J gene TRBJ2-3; 8 bases fit TRBD2. The CDR3 has 15 residues. Trimming took 4 bases from V and 6 from J; bases not matched to a gene: 9. Germline V gene lookup returns CDR1 MNHEY and CDR2 SMNVEV (reference sequence). CDR3 DNA: TGTGCCAGCAGTTCGACTAGCGCCGGGGGGGATACGCAGTATTTT. This gives the protein CASSSTSAGGDTQYF.

The rearrangement links TRBV28 to TRBJ1-5, with 7 bases matching TRBD1. The CDR3 has 17 residues. Per the germline V gene, CDR1 is MDHEN and CDR2 is SYDVKM. Trimming at V came to 5 bases and at J to 0 bases, leaving 10 bases not matched to a gene. The CDR3 spells CASSAGTVPYSNQPQHF. CDR3 sequence (DNA): TGTGCCAGCAGTGCTGGGACAGTCCCTTATAGCAATCAGCCCCAGCATTTT.

The chain employs TRBV7-6 and TRBJ1-2; D might be TRBD1 (5 bases). Trimming removed 5 bases from V and 0 bases from J, with 10 bases in between. Germline lookup yields CDR1 SGHVS and CDR2 FNYEAQ. The CDR3 runs 14 residues. The CDR3 DNA reads as TGTGCCAGCAGCCCGCCGACAGCTAACTATGGCTACACCTTC. Translated: CASSPPTANYGYTF.

The rearrangement joins TRBV5-1 to TRBJ2-1; 12 positions match TRBD2. The CDR3 contains 15 residues. Germline V lookup: CDR1 SGHRS, CDR2 YFSETQ. J gave up 6 bases and V 2 bases, and 3 bases lay outside the gene matches. The CDR3 loop reads CASSFTSGGSNEQFF. As DNA, the CDR3 is TGCGCCAGCAGCTTTACTAGCGGGGGGTCCAATGAGCAGTTCTTC. Drawing the rest from reference TRBV5-1 and TRBJ2-1, the complete variable domain is KAGVTQTPRYLIKTRGQQVTLSCSPISGHRSVSWYQQTPGQGLQFLFEYFSETQRNKGNFPGRFSGRQFSNSRSEMNVSTLELGDSALYLCASSFTSGGSNEQFFGPGTRLTVL.

This chain uses TRBV7-3 with TRBJ1-4, with a possible D match to TRBD1 (5 bases). V lost 5 bases to trimming and J lost 3 bases, with 7 bases between them. CDR1 and CDR2 from the germline V gene are SGHTA and FQGTGA. The CDR3 is made up of 13 amino acids. The CDR3 reads CASSQGPNEKLFF. Here the CDR3 DNA reads TGTGCCAGCAGCCAGGGCCCTAATGAAAAACTGTTTTTT. Using reference TRBV7-3 and TRBJ1-4 for the parts outside the CDR3, the full variable domain is GAGVSQTPSNKVTEKGKYVELRCDPISGHTALYWYRQSLGQGPEFLIYFQGTGAADDSGLPNDRFFAVRPEGSVSTLKIQRTERGDSAVYLCASSQGPNEKLFFGSGTQLSVL.

This chain connects TRBV29-1 to TRBJ2-2; the match to TRBD1 covers 11 bases. V lost 5 bases to trimming and J lost 2 bases; unmatched junction nucleotides: 4. There are 15 residues in the CDR3. Looked up from germline, CDR1 is SQVTM and CDR2 is ANQGSEA. The CDR3 DNA sequence: TGCAGCGTTTGGACAGGGGGCGTAAACACCGGGGAGCTGTTTTTT. Protein product: CSVWTGGVNTGELFF.

This chain links TRBV6-5 with TRBJ2-7; D may be TRBD2 (5 bases). CDR3 length equals 14 residues. The germline gives CDR1 MNHEY, CDR2 SVGAGI. The V and J ends lost 0 bases and 5 bases respectively, with 11 bases between them. CDR3 residues: CASSYSRLADEQYV. CDR3 nucleotide sequence: TGTGCCAGCAGTTACTCTCGGCTAGCAGACGAGCAGTACGTC.

J is TRBJ1-2 and V is TRBV7-2; 7 bases match TRBD1. V shed 5 bases, J shed 7 bases, and the junction held 7 bases outside the gene matches. Looked up from germline, CDR1 is SGHTA and CDR2 is FQGNSA. The CDR3 is 13 amino acids. CDR3 bases: TGTGCCAGCAGCCCAACACAGGGGACTGGCTACACCTTC. Translation gives CASSPTQGTGYTF.

J is TRBJ2-3 and V is TRBV7-3; TRBD2 matches 11 bases. Trimming cost V 5 bases and J 0 bases; bases outside gene matches: 10. The CDR3 is made up of 18 amino acids. Per germline, CDR1 SGHTA and CDR2 FQGTGA. The CDR3 spells CASSRLPLAGGSTDTQYF. In DNA form, the CDR3 reads TGTGCCAGCAGCCGACTGCCTCTAGCGGGAGGCAGCACAGATACGCAGTATTTT.